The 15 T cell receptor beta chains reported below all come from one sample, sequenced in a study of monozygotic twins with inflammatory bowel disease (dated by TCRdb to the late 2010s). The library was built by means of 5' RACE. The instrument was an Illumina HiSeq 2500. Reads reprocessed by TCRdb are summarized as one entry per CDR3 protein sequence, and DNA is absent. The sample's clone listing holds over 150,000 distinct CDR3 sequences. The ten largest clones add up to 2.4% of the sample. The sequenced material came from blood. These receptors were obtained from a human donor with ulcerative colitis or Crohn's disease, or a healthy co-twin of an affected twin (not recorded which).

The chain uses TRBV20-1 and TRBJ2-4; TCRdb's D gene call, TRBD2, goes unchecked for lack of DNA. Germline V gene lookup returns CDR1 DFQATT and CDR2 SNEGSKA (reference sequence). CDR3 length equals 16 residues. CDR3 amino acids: CSARDYGSLAGHIQYF.

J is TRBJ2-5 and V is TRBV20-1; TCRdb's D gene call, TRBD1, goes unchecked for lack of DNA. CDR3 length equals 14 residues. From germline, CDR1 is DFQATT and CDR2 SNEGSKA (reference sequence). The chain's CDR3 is CSAAPEAFQETQYF.

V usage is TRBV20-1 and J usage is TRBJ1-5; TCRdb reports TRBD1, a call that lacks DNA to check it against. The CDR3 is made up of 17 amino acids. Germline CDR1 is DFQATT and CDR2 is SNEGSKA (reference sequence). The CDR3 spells CSARDRGQGGSNQPQHF.

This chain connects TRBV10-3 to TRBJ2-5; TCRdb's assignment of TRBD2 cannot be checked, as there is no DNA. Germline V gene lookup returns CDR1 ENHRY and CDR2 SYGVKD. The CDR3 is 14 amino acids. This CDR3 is CAISDLAGSETQYF.

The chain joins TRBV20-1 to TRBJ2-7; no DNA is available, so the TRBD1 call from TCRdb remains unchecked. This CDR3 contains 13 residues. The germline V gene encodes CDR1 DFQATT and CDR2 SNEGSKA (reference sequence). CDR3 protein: CSARTGTTYEQYF.

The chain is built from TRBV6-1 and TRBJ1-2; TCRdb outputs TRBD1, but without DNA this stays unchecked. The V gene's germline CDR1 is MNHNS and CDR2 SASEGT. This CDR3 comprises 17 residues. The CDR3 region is CASSLRRLGGGNYGYTF.

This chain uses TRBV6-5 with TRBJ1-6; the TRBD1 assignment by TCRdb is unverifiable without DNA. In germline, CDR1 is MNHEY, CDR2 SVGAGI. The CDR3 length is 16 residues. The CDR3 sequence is CASSSSRTDYNSPLHF.

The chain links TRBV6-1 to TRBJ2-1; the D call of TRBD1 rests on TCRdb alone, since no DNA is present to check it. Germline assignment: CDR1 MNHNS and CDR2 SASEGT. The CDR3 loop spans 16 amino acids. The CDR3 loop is CASSRQGSLSYNEQFF.

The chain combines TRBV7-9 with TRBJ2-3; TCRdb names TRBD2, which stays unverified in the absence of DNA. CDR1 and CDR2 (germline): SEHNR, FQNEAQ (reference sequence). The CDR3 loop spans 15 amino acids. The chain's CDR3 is CASSLGGRGTDTQYF.

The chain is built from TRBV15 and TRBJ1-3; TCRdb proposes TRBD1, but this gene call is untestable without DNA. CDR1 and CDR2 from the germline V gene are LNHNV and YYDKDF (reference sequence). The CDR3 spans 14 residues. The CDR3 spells CATSRDATGASIYF.

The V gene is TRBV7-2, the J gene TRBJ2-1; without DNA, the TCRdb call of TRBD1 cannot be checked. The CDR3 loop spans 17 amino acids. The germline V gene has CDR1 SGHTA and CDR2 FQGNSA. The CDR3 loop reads CASSPRYDRGPYNEQFF. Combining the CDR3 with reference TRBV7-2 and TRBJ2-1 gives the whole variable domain GAGVSQSPSNKVTEKGKDVELRCDPISGHTALYWYRQSLGQGLEFLIYFQGNSAPDKSGLPSDRFSAERTGGSVSTLTIQRTQQEDSAVYLCASSPRYDRGPYNEQFFGPGTRLTVL.

CDR3 residues: CAWIPLGRGNTEAFF. The rearrangement links TRBV30 to TRBJ1-1; TCRdb gives TRBD1 as the D gene, but with no DNA this cannot be confirmed. Germline V lookup: CDR1 GTSNPN, CDR2 SVGIG (reference sequence). The CDR3 has 15 amino acids.

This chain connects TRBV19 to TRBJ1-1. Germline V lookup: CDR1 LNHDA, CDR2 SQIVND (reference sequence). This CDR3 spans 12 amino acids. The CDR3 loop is CASKKFDTEAFF.

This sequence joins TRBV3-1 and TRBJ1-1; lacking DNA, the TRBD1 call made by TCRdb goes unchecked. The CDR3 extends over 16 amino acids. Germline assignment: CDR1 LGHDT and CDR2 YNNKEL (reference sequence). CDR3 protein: CASSQWRTGGQDEAFF.

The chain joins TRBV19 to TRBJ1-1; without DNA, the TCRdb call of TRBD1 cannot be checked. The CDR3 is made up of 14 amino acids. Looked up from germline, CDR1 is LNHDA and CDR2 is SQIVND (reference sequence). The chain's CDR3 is CASSIGGVNTEAFF.